Listed here are 10 T cell receptor beta chains from one sample, sequenced in a study of vaccination effects on CD4 cells after COVID-19. For these receptors, no antigen is known. TCRdb's table, derived via immunoSEQ multiplex PCR, lists solely in-frame clones and lacks some. The top ten clones hold approximately 3% of a sample with around 56,000 clones, roughly 80% of them seen once. Isolation of CD4+ T cells took place after approximately 10 days of culture. The starting material was CD4+ T cells from PBMCs cultured without peptide, obtained before COVID-19 vaccination. These receptors were collected from a human donor who received a COVID-19 vaccine.

CDR3 nucleotide sequence: TGTGCCAGCTCACCGGACAGGGACAAGCAGTACGTC. This gives the protein CASSPDRDKQYV. The rearrangement links TRBV18 to TRBJ2-7, with 8 bases fitting TRBD1. J lost 8 bases, V lost 3 bases, and 3 bases had no gene match. The CDR3 length is 12 residues. In germline, CDR1 is KGHSH, CDR2 LQKENI.

This clone is a singleton in its sample. The chain joins TRBV4-1 to TRBJ1-3, with D perhaps matching TRBD1 (5 bases). The CDR3 extends over 18 amino acids. V gave up 0 bases and J gave up 7 bases, with 22 bases separating them. Germline V gene sequence: CDR1 MGHRA, CDR2 YSYEKL. CDR3 residues: CASSQERGRLGVRNTIYF. In DNA form, the CDR3 reads TGCGCCAGCAGCCAAGAACGGGGCAGGCTCGGCGTGCGGAACACCATATATTTT.

CDR3 sequence reads: CATSGQTSGGADTQYF. The DNA of the CDR3 is TGTGCCACCAGTGGCCAGACTAGCGGGGGGGCAGATACGCAGTATTTT. The chain combines TRBV24-1 with TRBJ2-3; 14 bases match TRBD2. The CDR3 is made up of 16 amino acids. V trimming: 5 bases; J trimming: 4 bases; junction bases outside the gene matches: 4. The germline V gene encodes CDR1 KGHDR and CDR2 SFDVKD.

CDR3 amino acids: CASSIPSTDTQYF. As DNA, the CDR3 is TGTGCCAGTAGTATACCCAGCACAGATACGCAGTATTTT. The chain combines TRBV19 with TRBJ2-3; no clear D gene. V was shortened by 2 bases and J by 0 bases, with 3 bases between the two germline ends. CDR3 size: 13 residues. CDR1 and CDR2 (germline): LNHDA, SQIVND (reference sequence).

In DNA form, the CDR3 reads TGTGCCAGCAGCCCCTTCGACAGGTTAGGGCTGGGTGAGCAGTACGTC. Residues: CASSPFDRLGLGEQYV. The chain uses TRBV5-6 and TRBJ2-7; tentatively, D is TRBD1 (6 bases). Germline V CDR1 and CDR2: SGHDT, YYEEEE. V shed 4 bases and J shed 7 bases, with 24 bases lying between them. This CDR3 is 16 amino acids long.

The rearrangement links TRBV6-5 to TRBJ2-3; D gene uncertain. Germline assignment: CDR1 MNHEY and CDR2 SVGAGI. The V and J ends lost 6 bases and 0 bases respectively, with 13 bases between them. CDR3 size: 15 residues. In nucleotides, the CDR3 is TGTGCCAGCAGCAACAGCGTACGTAGCACAGATACGCAGTATTTT. It codes for CASSNSVRSTDTQYF.

CDR3 DNA: TGTGCCACCAGCGAGCCCTACCCCTGGGACAGTTGGCTCTATGGCTACACCTTC. This codes for CATSEPYPWDSWLYGYTF. The chain recombines TRBV15 with TRBJ1-2, with TRBD1 identical over 7 bases. The CDR3 length is 18 residues. V lost 5 bases, J lost 4 bases, and 19 bases stayed unmatched. Germline V gene sequence: CDR1 LNHNV, CDR2 YYDKDF (reference sequence).

This chain connects TRBV5-6 to TRBJ1-4; tentative D call: TRBD1 (6 bases). V dropped 4 bases and J dropped 5 bases, with 15 bases sitting between them. Germline V CDR1 and CDR2: SGHDT, YYEEEE. The CDR3 sequence is 15 residues long. The CDR3 here is CASSPHRASNEKLFF. Written as DNA, the CDR3 is TGTGCCAGCAGCCCTCACAGGGCCTCGAATGAAAAACTGTTTTTT.

The chain carries TRBV9 and TRBJ2-4, with no clear D. Trimming removed 4 bases from V and 6 bases from J, with 29 bases in between. Germline V CDR1 and CDR2: SGDLS, YYNGEE. CDR3 length equals 19 residues. The CDR3 coding sequence is TGTGCCAGCAGCCCCTCTGGGCCGGCGAGAGCCAACATGGCAAACATTCAGTACTTC. Translated: CASSPSGPARANMANIQYF.

The chain uses TRBV18 and TRBJ2-5; 8 nucleotides align to TRBD2. After removal of 0 bases from V and 4 bases from J, the junction contained 4 bases not matched to a gene. In germline, CDR1 is KGHSH, CDR2 LQKENI. The CDR3 totals 15 residues. CDR3 in DNA: TGTGCCAGCTCACCACCGGGCAGCGGGGGAGAGACCCAGTACTTC. Translated: CASSPPGSGGETQYF.